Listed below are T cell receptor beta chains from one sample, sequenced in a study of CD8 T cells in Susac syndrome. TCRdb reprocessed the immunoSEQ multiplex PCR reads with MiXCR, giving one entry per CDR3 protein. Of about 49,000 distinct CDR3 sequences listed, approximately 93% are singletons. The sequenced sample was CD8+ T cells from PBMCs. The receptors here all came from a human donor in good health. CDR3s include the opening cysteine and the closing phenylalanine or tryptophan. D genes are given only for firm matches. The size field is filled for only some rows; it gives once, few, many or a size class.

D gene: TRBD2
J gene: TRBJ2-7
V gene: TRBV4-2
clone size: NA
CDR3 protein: CASSQTSAGGFAEQYF
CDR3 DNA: TGTGCCAGCAGCCAAACATCAGCGGGAGGCTTCGCCGAGCAGTACTTC

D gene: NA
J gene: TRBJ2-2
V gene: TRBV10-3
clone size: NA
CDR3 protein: CAISEVGFTGELFF
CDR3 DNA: TGTGCCATCAGTGAAGTGGGGTTCACCGGGGAGCTGTTTTTT

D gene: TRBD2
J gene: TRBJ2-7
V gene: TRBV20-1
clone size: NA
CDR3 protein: CSADVAGDWYEQYF
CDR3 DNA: TGCAGTGCTGACGTAGCGGGAGATTGGTACGAGCAGTACTTC

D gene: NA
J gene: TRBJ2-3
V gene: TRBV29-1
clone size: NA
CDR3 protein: CSVTPERYADTQYF
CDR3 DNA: TGCAGCGTTACCCCGGAGAGGTACGCAGATACGCAGTATTTT

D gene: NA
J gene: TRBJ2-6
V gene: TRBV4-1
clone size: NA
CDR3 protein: CASSSQRFSGANVLTF
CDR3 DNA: TGCGCCAGCAGCTCCCAGCGCTTCTCTGGGGCCAACGTCCTGACTTTC

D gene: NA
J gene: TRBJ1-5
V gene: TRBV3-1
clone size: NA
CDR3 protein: CASSQEGGEPQHF
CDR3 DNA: TGTGCCAGCAGCCAAGAAGGGGGTGAGCCCCAGCATTTT

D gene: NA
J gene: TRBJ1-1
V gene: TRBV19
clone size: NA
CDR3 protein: CASSSGVKNTEAFF
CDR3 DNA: TGTGCCAGTAGCTCAGGGGTTAAGAACACTGAAGCTTTCTTT

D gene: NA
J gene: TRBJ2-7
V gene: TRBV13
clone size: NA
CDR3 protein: CASGQAFPGYEQYF
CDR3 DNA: TGTGCCAGCGGTCAGGCTTTCCCCGGTTACGAGCAGTACTTC

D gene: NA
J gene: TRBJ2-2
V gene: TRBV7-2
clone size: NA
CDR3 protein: CASSLWSAGELFF
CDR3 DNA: TGTGCCAGCAGCTTATGGTCTGCCGGGGAGCTGTTTTTT

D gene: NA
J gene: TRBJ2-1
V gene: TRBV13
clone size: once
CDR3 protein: CASSLRQMGSEQFF
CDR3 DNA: TGTGCCAGCAGCCTCCGACAGATGGGCAGTGAGCAGTTCTTC

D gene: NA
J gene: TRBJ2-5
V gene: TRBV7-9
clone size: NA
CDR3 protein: CASSLPLGGSGISETQYF
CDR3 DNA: TGTGCCAGCAGCTTGCCCCTAGGGGGCAGCGGGATATCGGAGACCCAGTACTTC

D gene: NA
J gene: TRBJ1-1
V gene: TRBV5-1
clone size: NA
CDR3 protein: CASSLMNTEAFF
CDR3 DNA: TGCGCCAGCAGCTTGATGAACACTGAAGCTTTCTTT

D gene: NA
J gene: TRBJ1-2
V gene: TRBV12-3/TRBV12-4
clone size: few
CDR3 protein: CASSLGGYTF
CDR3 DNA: TGTGCCAGCAGTTTGGGTGGCTACACCTTC

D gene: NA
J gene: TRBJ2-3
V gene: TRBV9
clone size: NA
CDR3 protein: CASSVASATLTQYF
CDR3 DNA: TGTGCCAGCAGCGTAGCTTCAGCGACTCTCACGCAGTATTTT

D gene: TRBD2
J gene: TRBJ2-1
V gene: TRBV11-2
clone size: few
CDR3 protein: CASSSWWAGANNEQFF
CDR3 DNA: TGTGCCAGCAGCTCTTGGTGGGCGGGAGCTAACAATGAGCAGTTCTTC

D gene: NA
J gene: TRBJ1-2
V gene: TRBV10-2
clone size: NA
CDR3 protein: CASSELRGLQSYGYTF
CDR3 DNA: TGCGCCAGCAGTGAATTACGTGGTCTACAGTCCTATGGCTACACCTTC

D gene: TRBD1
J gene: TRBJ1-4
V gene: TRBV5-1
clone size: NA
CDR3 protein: CASSLRQGSEKLFF
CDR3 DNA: TGCGCCAGCAGCTTGCGACAGGGGTCTGAAAAACTGTTTTTT

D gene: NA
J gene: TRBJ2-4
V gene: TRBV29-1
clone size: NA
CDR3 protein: CSVLGYGKPKNIQYF
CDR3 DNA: TGCAGCGTTTTGGGTTACGGGAAGCCCAAAAACATTCAGTACTTC

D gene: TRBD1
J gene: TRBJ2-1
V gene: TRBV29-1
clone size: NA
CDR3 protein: CSVEGQGLTNEQFF
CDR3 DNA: TGCAGCGTTGAAGGACAGGGGCTCACTAATGAGCAGTTCTTC

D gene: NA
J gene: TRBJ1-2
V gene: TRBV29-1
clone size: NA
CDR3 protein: CSADLTGNYGYTF
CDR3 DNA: TGCAGCGCTGACCTTACGGGGAACTATGGCTACACCTTC